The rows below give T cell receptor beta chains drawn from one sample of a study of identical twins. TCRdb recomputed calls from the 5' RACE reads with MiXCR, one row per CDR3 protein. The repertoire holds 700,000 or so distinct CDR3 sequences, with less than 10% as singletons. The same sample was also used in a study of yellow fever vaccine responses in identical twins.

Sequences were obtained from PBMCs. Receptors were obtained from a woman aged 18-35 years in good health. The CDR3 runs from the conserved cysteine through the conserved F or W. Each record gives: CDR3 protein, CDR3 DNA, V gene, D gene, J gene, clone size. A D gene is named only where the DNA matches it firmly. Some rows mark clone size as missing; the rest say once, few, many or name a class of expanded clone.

CDR3aa: CATSDLDWGDTQYF; CDR3nt: TGTGCCACCAGTGATTTGGACTGGGGAGATACGCAGTATTTT; v_gene: TRBV24-1; d_gene: -; j_gene: TRBJ2-3; abundance: few
CDR3aa: CASSLEFSGRGYEQYF; CDR3nt: TGCGCCAGCAGCTTGGAGTTTAGCGGGAGAGGCTACGAGCAGTACTTC; v_gene: TRBV5-1; d_gene: TRBD2; j_gene: TRBJ2-7; abundance: few
CDR3aa: CASRSLGEYEQYF; CDR3nt: TGTGCCAGCAGGAGCCTTGGGGAGTACGAGCAGTACTTC; v_gene: TRBV7-2; d_gene: -; j_gene: TRBJ2-7; abundance: -
CDR3aa: CSARTGTGGSEQYF; CDR3nt: TGCAGTGCTAGGACAGGGACAGGGGGCTCCGAGCAGTACTTC; v_gene: TRBV20-1; d_gene: TRBD1; j_gene: TRBJ2-7; abundance: -
CDR3aa: CSAKPGEGSYNEQFF; CDR3nt: TGCAGTGCCAAACCGGGGGAGGGGTCATACAATGAGCAGTTCTTC; v_gene: TRBV20-1; d_gene: TRBD2; j_gene: TRBJ2-1; abundance: many
CDR3aa: CASSLALRETGPIQETQYF; CDR3nt: TGTGCCAGCAGCTTAGCTCTTCGGGAAACAGGACCGATCCAAGAGACCCAGTACTTC; v_gene: TRBV7-8; d_gene: -; j_gene: TRBJ2-5; abundance: -
CDR3aa: CASSSLAGGRGEQYF; CDR3nt: TGTGCCAGCAGTTCCCTAGCGGGAGGGCGAGGCGAGCAGTACTTC; v_gene: TRBV6-4; d_gene: TRBD2; j_gene: TRBJ2-7; abundance: -
CDR3aa: CASSQDVSDTQYF; CDR3nt: TGTGCCAGCAGCCAAGATGTGTCAGATACGCAGTATTTT; v_gene: TRBV3-1; d_gene: -; j_gene: TRBJ2-3; abundance: few
CDR3aa: CSARGDRGFNQPQHF; CDR3nt: TGCAGTGCTAGAGGGGACAGGGGGTTCAATCAGCCCCAGCATTTT; v_gene: TRBV20-1; d_gene: TRBD1; j_gene: TRBJ1-5; abundance: many
CDR3aa: CSVDKGQGSSEQYF; CDR3nt: TGCAGCGTTGATAAGGGACAAGGCTCAAGCGAGCAGTACTTC; v_gene: TRBV29-1; d_gene: -; j_gene: TRBJ2-7; abundance: many
CDR3aa: CASSPTGTSGGYEQYF; CDR3nt: TGTGCCAGCAGCCCAACGGGGACTAGCGGCGGCTACGAGCAGTACTTC; v_gene: TRBV12-3/TRBV12-4; d_gene: TRBD2; j_gene: TRBJ2-7; abundance: many
CDR3aa: CASSEQGYEQYF; CDR3nt: TGTGCCAGCAGCGAACAGGGGTACGAGCAGTACTTC; v_gene: TRBV12-3/TRBV12-4; d_gene: TRBD1; j_gene: TRBJ2-7; abundance: many
CDR3aa: CASSDRVEDTQYF; CDR3nt: TGTGCCAGCAGTGACAGGGTAGAAGATACGCAGTATTTT; v_gene: TRBV27; d_gene: TRBD1; j_gene: TRBJ2-3; abundance: few
CDR3aa: CASSSWPNLAGDHEQFF; CDR3nt: TGTGCCAGCAGCTCTTGGCCGAACTTAGCGGGGGACCATGAGCAGTTCTTC; v_gene: TRBV9; d_gene: TRBD2; j_gene: TRBJ2-1; abundance: -
CDR3aa: CASSGGQGGGGYTF; CDR3nt: TGTGCCAGCAGTGGCGGACAGGGTGGTGGAGGCTACACCTTC; v_gene: TRBV2; d_gene: TRBD1; j_gene: TRBJ1-2; abundance: many
CDR3aa: CASSPRDRSSYEQYF; CDR3nt: TGTGCCAGCAGTCCCCGGGACCGAAGCTCCTACGAGCAGTACTTC; v_gene: TRBV27; d_gene: -; j_gene: TRBJ2-7; abundance: many
CDR3aa: CASSLDRGGSGELFF; CDR3nt: TGTGCCAGCAGCTTAGACAGGGGTGGATCCGGGGAGCTGTTTTTT; v_gene: TRBV7-2; d_gene: TRBD1; j_gene: TRBJ2-2; abundance: -
CDR3aa: CSVDRTGNTGELFF; CDR3nt: TGCAGCGTTGACCGGACAGGGAACACCGGGGAGCTGTTTTTT; v_gene: TRBV29-1; d_gene: TRBD1; j_gene: TRBJ2-2; abundance: many